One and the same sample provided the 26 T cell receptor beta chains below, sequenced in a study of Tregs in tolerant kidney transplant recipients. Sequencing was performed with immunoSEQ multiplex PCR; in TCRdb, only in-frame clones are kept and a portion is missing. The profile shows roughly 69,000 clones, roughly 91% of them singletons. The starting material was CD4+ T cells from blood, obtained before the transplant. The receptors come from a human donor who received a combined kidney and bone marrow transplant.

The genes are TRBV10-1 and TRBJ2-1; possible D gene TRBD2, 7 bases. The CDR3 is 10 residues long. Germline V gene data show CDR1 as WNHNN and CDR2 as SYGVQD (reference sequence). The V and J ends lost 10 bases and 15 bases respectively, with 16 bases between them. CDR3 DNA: TGCGCCACAGCATTGAGGGGGGGGTTCTTC. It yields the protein CATALRGGFF.

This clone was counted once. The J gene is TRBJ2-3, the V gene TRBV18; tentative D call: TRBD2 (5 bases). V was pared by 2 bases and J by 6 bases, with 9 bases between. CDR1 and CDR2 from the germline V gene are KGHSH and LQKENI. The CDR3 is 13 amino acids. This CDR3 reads CASSPGSDDTQYF. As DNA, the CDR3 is TGTGCCAGCTCACCAGGGAGTGATGATACGCAGTATTTT.

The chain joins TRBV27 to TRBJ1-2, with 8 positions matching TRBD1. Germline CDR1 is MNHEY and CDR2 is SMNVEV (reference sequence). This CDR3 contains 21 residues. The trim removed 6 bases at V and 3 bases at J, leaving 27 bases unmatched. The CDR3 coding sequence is TGTGCCAGCAGAACCAACCTCCGGGACAGGAAAACCGACCCCCTTTACTATGGCTACACCTTC. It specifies CASRTNLRDRKTDPLYYGYTF.

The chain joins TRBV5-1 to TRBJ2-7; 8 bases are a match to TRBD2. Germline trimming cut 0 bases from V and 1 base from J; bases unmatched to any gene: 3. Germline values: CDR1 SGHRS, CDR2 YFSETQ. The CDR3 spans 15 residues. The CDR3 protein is CASSLASGGSYEQYF. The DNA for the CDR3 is TGCGCCAGCAGCTTGGCAAGCGGGGGATCCTACGAGCAGTACTTC. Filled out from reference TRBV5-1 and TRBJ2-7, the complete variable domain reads KAGVTQTPRYLIKTRGQQVTLSCSPISGHRSVSWYQQTPGQGLQFLFEYFSETQRNKGNFPGRFSGRQFSNSRSEMNVSTLELGDSALYLCASSLASGGSYEQYFGPGTRLTVT.

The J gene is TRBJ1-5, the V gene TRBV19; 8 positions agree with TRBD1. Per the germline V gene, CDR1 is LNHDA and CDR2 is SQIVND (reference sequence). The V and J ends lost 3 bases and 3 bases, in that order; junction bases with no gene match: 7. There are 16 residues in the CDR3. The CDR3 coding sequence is TGTGCCAGTAGTATGTTGACAGGGGCTTCCAATCAGCCCCAGCATTTT. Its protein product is CASSMLTGASNQPQHF.

In DNA, the CDR3 is TGTGCCAGCAGCGTAATGTACAGCAATCAAGAGACCCAGTACTTC. Encoded protein: CASSVMYSNQETQYF. The chain links TRBV9 to TRBJ2-5; D not resolved. V shed 1 base and J shed 2 bases, with 12 bases lying between them. Germline V lookup: CDR1 SGDLS, CDR2 YYNGEE. There are 15 residues in the CDR3.

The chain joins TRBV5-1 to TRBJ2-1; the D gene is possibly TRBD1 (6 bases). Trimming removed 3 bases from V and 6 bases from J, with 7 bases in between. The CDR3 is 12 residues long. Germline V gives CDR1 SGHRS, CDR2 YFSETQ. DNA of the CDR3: TGCGCCAGCAGCTCACAGGGCAATGAGCAGTTCTTC. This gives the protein CASSSQGNEQFF.

CDR3 in amino acids: CASSPLAGGAKNIQYF. The CDR3 nucleotides are TGTGCCAGCAGTCCACTAGCGGGAGGGGCCAAAAACATTCAGTACTTC. The chain recombines TRBV2 with TRBJ2-4; 13 bases agree with TRBD2. The V gene's germline CDR1 is SNHLY and CDR2 FYNNEI. V was clipped by 5 bases and J by 1 base; unmatched bases: 2. The CDR3 has 16 amino acids.

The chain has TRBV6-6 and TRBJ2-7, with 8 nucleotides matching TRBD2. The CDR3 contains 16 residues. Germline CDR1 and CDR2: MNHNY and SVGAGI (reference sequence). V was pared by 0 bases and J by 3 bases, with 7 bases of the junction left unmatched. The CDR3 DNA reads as TGTGCCAGCAGTTACTCTCTAGCGGGCGAAGGCTACGAGCAGTACTTC. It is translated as CASSYSLAGEGYEQYF.

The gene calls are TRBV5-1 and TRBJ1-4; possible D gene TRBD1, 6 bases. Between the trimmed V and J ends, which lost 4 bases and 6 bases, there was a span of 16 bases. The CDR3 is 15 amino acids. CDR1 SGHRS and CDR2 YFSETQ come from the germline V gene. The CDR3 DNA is TGCGCCAGCAGCCGCAATACAGGGCGGGATGAAAAACTGTTTTTT. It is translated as CASSRNTGRDEKLFF. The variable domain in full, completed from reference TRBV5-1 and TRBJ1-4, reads KAGVTQTPRYLIKTRGQQVTLSCSPISGHRSVSWYQQTPGQGLQFLFEYFSETQRNKGNFPGRFSGRQFSNSRSEMNVSTLELGDSALYLCASSRNTGRDEKLFFGSGTQLSVL.

The CDR3 spells CASSFSGVSTDTQYF. The CDR3 bases are TGCGCCAGCAGCTTCTCAGGGGTTAGCACAGATACGCAGTATTTT. The V gene is TRBV5-1, the J gene TRBJ2-3; possibly TRBD1 for D (6 bases). Germline assignment: CDR1 SGHRS and CDR2 YFSETQ. The germline V and J ends were trimmed by 2 bases and 0 bases, with 10 bases remaining between them. This CDR3 contains 15 residues.

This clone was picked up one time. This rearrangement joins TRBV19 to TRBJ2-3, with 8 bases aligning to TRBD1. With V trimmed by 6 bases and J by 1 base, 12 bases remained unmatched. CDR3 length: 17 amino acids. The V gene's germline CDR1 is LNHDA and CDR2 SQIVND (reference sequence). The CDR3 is CASSRYTGGRGTDTQYF. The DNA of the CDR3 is TGTGCCAGTAGCCGATATACAGGGGGACGAGGCACAGATACGCAGTATTTT.

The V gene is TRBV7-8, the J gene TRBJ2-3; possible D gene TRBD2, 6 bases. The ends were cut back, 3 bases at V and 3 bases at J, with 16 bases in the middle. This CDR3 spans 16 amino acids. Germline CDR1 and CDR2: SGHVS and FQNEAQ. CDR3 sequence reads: CASSFQGAGTTDTQYF. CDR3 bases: TGTGCCAGCAGCTTCCAAGGGGCGGGAACGACAGATACGCAGTATTTT.

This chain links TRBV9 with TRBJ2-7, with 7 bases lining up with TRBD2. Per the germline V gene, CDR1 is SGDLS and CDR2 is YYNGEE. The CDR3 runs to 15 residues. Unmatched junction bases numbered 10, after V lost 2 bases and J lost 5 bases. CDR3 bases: TGTGCCAGCAGCGTCACTAGCGCCCTAAAGGACGAGCAGTACTTC. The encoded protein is CASSVTSALKDEQYF.

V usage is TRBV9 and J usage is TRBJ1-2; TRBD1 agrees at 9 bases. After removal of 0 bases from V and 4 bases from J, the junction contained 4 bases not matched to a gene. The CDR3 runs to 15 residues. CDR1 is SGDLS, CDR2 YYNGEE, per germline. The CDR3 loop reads CASSVEMTGGYGYTF. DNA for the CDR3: TGTGCCAGCAGCGTAGAGATGACAGGGGGCTATGGCTACACCTTC. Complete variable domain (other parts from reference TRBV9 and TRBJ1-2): DSGVTQTPKHLITATGQRVTLRCSPRSGDLSVYWYQQSLDQGLQFLIQYYNGEERAKGNILERFSAQQFPDLHSELNLSSLELGDSALYFCASSVEMTGGYGYTFGSGTRLTVV.

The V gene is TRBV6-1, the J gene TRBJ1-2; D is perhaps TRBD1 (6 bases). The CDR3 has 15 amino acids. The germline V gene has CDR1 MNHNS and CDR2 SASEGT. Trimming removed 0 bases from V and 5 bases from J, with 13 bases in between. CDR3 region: CASSEALGTNYGYTF. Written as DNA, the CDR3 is TGTGCCAGCAGTGAAGCGCTGGGGACAAATTATGGCTACACCTTC.

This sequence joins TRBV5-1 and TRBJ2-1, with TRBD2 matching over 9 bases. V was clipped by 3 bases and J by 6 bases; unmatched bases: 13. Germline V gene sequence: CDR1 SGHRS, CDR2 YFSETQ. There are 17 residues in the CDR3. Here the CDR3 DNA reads TGCGCCAGCAGCTGGGGCGCCCCGGGACTAGCTAGCAATGAGCAGTTCTTC. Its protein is CASSWGAPGLASNEQFF.

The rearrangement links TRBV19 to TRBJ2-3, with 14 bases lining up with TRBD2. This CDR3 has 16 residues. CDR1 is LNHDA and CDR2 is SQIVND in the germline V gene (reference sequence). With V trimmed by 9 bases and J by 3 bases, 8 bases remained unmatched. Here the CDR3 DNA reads TGTGCCAGCACCTTGGGGACTAGCGGGAGTACAGATACGCAGTATTTT. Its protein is CASTLGTSGSTDTQYF. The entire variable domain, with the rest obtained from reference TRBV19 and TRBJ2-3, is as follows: DGGITQSPKYLFRKEGQNVTLSCEQNLNHDAMYWYRQDPGQGLRLIYYSQIVNDFQKGDIAEGYSVSREKKESFPLTVTSAQKNPTAFYLCASTLGTSGSTDTQYFGPGTRLTVL.

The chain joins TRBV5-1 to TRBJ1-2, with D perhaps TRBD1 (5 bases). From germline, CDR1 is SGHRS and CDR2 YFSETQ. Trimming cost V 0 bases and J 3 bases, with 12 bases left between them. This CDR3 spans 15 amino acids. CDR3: CASSLGRGDYYGYTF. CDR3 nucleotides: TGCGCCAGCAGCTTGGGTCGGGGGGATTACTATGGCTACACCTTC.

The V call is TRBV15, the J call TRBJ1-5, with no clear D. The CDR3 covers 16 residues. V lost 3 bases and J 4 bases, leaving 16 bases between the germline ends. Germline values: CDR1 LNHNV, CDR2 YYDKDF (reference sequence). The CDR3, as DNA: TGTGCCACCAGCAGGACCATCGGAGCCCCAAATCAGCCCCAGCATTTT. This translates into CATSRTIGAPNQPQHF.

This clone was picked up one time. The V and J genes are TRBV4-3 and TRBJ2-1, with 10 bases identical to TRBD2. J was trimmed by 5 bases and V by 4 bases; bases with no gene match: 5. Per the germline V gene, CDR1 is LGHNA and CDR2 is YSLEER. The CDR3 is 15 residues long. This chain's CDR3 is CASSPSSGSHNEQFF. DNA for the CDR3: TGCGCCAGCAGCCCCTCTAGCGGGAGTCACAATGAGCAGTTCTTC.

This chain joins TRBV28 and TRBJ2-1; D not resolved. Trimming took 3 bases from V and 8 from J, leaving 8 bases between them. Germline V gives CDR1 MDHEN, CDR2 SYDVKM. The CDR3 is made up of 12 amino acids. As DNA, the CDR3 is TGTGCCAGCAGTTTCTCCGGAGATGAGCAGTTCTTC. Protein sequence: CASSFSGDEQFF.

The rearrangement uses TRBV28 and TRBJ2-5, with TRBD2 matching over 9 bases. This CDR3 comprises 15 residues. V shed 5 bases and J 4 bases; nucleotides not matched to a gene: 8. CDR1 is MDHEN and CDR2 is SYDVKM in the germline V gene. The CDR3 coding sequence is TGTGCCAGCAGTGGCCGGGTAGCGGGAGTAGAGACCCAGTACTTC. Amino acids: CASSGRVAGVETQYF.

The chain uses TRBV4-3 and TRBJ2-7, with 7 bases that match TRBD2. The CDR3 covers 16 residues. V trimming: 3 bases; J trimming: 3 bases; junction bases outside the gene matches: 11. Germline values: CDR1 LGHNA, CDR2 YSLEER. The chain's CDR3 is CASSHSLGTTNYEQYF. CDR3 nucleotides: TGCGCCAGCAGCCACTCCCTCGGGACTACGAACTACGAGCAGTACTTC.

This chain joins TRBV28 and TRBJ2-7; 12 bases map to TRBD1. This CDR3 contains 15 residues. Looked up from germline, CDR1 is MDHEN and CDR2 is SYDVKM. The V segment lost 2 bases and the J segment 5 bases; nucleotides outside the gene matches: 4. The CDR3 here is CASSLGGTGGNEQYF. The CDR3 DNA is TGTGCCAGCAGTTTAGGGGGGACAGGGGGCAACGAGCAGTACTTC.

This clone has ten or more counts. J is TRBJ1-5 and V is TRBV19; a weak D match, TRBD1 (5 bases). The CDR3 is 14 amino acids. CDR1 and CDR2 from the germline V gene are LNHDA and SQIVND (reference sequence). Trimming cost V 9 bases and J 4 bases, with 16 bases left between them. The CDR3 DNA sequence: TGTGCCAGCTCCCTGGCAGGGCGAAATCAGCCCCAGCATTTT. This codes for CASSLAGRNQPQHF.